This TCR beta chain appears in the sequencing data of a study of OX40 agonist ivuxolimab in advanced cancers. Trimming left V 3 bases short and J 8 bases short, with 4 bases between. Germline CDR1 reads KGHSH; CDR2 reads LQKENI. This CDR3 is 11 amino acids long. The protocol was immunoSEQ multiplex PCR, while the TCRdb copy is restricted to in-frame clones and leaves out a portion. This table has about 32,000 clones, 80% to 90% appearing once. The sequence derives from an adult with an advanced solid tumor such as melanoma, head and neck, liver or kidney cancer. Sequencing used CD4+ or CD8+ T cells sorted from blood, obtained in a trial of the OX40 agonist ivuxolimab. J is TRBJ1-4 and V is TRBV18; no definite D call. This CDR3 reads CASSPKEKLFF. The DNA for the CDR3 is TGTGCCAGCTCACCGAAGGAAAAACTGTTTTTT.